In its sample, the clone carrying this TCR beta chain was seen a few times. The sample is drawn from a study of T-cell reconstitution after alpha-beta-depleted transplantation in children. Unique molecular identifiers featured in how the TCRbeta library was prepared. TCRdb recomputed calls from the PCR reads with MiXCR, one row per CDR3 protein. The top ten clones hold less than 2.5% of a sample with roughly 300,000 distinct CDR3 sequences, over 9% of them seen once. The CDR3 consists of 13 residues. The trim removed 8 bases at V and 2 bases at J, leaving 5 bases unmatched. Germline V CDR1 and CDR2: MNHNS, SASEGT.

The rearrangement joins TRBV6-1 to TRBJ2-5; 7 bases agree with TRBD2. The sequence derives from a human donor who donated a stem cell graft to a child with acute lymphoblastic leukemia. The specimen was PBMCs from the stem cell graft donor, collected from the stem cell graft. In DNA form, the CDR3 reads TGTGCCAGCCAAGGCGGGGGACAAGAGACCCAGTACTTC. Translated: CASQGGGQETQYF.